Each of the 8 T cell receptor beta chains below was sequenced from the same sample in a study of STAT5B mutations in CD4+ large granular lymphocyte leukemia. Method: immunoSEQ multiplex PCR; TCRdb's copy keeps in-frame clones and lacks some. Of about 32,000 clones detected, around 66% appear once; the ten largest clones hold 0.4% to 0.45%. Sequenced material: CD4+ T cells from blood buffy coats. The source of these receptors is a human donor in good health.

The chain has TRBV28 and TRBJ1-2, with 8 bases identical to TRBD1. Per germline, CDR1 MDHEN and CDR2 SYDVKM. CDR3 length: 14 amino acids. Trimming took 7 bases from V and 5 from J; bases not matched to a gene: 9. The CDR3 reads CASTTEGTGYGYTF. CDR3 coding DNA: TGTGCCAGCACCACTGAGGGGACAGGTTATGGCTACACCTTC.

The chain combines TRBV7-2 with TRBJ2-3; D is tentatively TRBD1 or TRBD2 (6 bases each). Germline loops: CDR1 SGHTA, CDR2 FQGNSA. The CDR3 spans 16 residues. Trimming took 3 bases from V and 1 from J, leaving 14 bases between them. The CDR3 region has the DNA TGTGCCAGCAGCTTGGGGGCGCGGGGTGGCACAGATACGCAGTATTTT. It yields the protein CASSLGARGGTDTQYF. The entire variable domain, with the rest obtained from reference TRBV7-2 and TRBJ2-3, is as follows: GAGVSQSPSNKVTEKGKDVELRCDPISGHTALYWYRQSLGQGLEFLIYFQGNSAPDKSGLPSDRFSAERTGGSVSTLTIQRTQQEDSAVYLCASSLGARGGTDTQYFGPGTRLTVL.

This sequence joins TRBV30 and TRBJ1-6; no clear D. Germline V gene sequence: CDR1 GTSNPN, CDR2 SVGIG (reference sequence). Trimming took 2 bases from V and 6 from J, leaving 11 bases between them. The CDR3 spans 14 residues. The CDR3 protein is CAWSLENLNSPLHF. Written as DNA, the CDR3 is TGTGCCTGGAGTTTAGAGAACCTTAATTCACCCCTCCACTTT.

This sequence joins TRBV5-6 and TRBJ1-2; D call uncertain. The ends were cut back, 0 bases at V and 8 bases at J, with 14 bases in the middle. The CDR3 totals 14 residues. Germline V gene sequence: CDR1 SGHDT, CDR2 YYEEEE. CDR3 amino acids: CASSLDIGLEGYTF. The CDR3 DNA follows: TGTGCCAGCAGCTTGGATATAGGATTGGAGGGCTACACCTTC.

The CDR3 here is CASSSLRQGNSYEQYF. The CDR3 DNA reads as TGTGCCAGCAGTTCCCTTAGACAGGGGAACTCCTACGAGCAGTACTTC. V gene TRBV6-5 combines with J gene TRBJ2-5, with 8 bases that match TRBD1. Near its end, the DNA agrees better with TRBJ2-7, so the J call may be wrong. In germline, CDR1 is MNHEY, CDR2 SVGAGI. CDR3 length: 16 residues.

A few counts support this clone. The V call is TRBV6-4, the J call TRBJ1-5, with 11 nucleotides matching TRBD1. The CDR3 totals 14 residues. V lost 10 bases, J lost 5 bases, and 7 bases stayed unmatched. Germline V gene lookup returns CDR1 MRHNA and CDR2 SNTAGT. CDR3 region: CATSRTGGDQPQHF. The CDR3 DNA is TGTGCCACTTCTAGGACAGGGGGCGATCAGCCCCAGCATTTT.

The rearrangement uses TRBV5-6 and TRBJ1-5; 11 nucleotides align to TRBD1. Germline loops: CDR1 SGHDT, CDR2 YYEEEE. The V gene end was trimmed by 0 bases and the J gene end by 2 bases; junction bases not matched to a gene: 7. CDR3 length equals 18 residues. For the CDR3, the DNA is TGTGCCAGCAGCTTGGTACCGGACAGGGGGCCGGGCAATCAGCCCCAGCATTTT. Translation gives CASSLVPDRGPGNQPQHF.

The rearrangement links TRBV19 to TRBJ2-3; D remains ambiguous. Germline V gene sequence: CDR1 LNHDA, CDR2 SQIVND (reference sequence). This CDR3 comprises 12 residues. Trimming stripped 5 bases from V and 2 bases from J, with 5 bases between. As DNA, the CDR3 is TGTGCCAGTAGTGGCTTCACAGATACGCAGTATTTT. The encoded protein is CASSGFTDTQYF.